The 15 T cell receptor beta chains given below trace back to one sample, sequenced in a study of blood T cell repertoires in COVID-19. The repertoire was sequenced with immunoSEQ multiplex PCR; TCRdb's copy has only in-frame clones and lacks some. The sample lists around 160,000 clones; approximately 91% were seen once. Material for sequencing was peripheral blood. These receptors all stem from a man between 18 and 29 years old with acute or convalescent COVID-19.

The genes are TRBV11-2 and TRBJ1-2; D not resolved. V was clipped by 1 base and J by 2 bases, with 14 bases between them. The CDR3 has 16 residues. CDR1 is SGHAT and CDR2 is FQNNGV in the germline V gene. Written as DNA, the CDR3 is TGTGCCAGCAGCTTAGTGGCGGTGGGTCAGAACTATGGCTACACCTTC. Protein sequence: CASSLVAVGQNYGYTF.

This clone was picked up one time. This chain connects TRBV9 to TRBJ2-1; 9 bases line up with TRBD1. The CDR3 totals 15 residues. J was trimmed by 3 bases and V by 3 bases; bases with no gene match: 4. Germline lookup yields CDR1 SGDLS and CDR2 YYNGEE. The CDR3 loop is CASSDGTGSYNEQFF. In DNA form, the CDR3 reads TGTGCCAGCAGCGACGGGACAGGGAGCTACAATGAGCAGTTCTTC.

The rearrangement links TRBV28 to TRBJ1-2; TRBD1 matches at 9 bases. Germline trimming cut 8 bases from V and 12 bases from J; bases unmatched to any gene: 10. This CDR3 is 12 amino acids long. Per germline, CDR1 MDHEN and CDR2 SYDVKM. The CDR3 protein is CASSGTGKLHTF. The CDR3 coding sequence is TGTGCCAGCTCCGGGACAGGGAAGTTGCACACCTTC.

The chain couples TRBV5-1 to TRBJ1-1; D gene uncertain. The CDR3 is 15 amino acids. CDR1 is SGHRS and CDR2 is YFSETQ in the germline V gene. Trimming took off 7 bases at V and 6 bases at J, with 22 bases between the two ends. The CDR3 region is CASGRGGSLTPEAFF. CDR3 DNA: TGCGCCAGCGGAAGAGGTGGCAGTTTAACCCCTGAAGCTTTCTTT.

The rearrangement joins TRBV10-3 to TRBJ2-7; TRBD2 matches 8 bases. Germline CDR1 ENHRY, CDR2 SYGVKD. With 0 bases clipped from V and 2 bases from J, the junction kept 3 bases outside the gene matches. The CDR3 is 15 amino acids. The CDR3 loop is CAISESRGGPYEQYF. CDR3 in DNA: TGTGCCATCAGTGAGTCCCGGGGGGGCCCCTACGAGCAGTACTTC.

The rearrangement links TRBV5-4 to TRBJ1-2, with a tentative D call TRBD1 (6 bases). CDR1 is SGHNT, CDR2 YYREEE, per germline (reference sequence). The CDR3 consists of 13 residues. Trimming took off 10 bases at V and 8 bases at J, with 21 bases between the two ends. CDR3 sequence reads: CAAKGGVVTGYTF. The CDR3 region has the DNA TGTGCCGCAAAGGGGGGGGTTGTGACAGGCTACACCTTC.

This chain links TRBV6-5 with TRBJ1-1, with 11 bases matching TRBD1. Germline CDR1 and CDR2: MNHEY and SVGAGI. V lost 6 bases and J lost 5; bases outside the gene matches: 5. There are 14 residues in the CDR3. The CDR3 here is CASSPDRGLTEAFF. In nucleotides, the CDR3 is TGTGCCAGCAGCCCGGACAGGGGGCTGACTGAAGCTTTCTTT.

The V and J genes are TRBV3-1 (or the pseudogene TRBV3-2) and TRBJ2-1, with 8 bases matching TRBD2. The CDR3 has 13 residues. With 0 bases clipped from V and 16 bases from J, the junction kept 8 bases outside the gene matches. The V gene's germline CDR1 is LGHDT and CDR2 YNNKEL (reference sequence). The CDR3 DNA is TGTGCCAGCAGCCAAGAGTCAGCGGGAGCTTCATTCTTC. Its translation: CASSQESAGASFF.

This chain connects TRBV6-5 to TRBJ1-2; no clear D gene. Germline loops: CDR1 MNHEY, CDR2 SVGAGI. V was trimmed by 3 bases and J by 0 bases, leaving 14 bases between them. The CDR3 is made up of 16 amino acids. CDR3: CASSYFHGTSNYGYTF. For the CDR3, the DNA is TGTGCCAGCAGTTATTTTCACGGTACTTCTAACTATGGCTACACCTTC.

The count of this clone is one. The chain joins TRBV5-1 to TRBJ2-7, with 8 bases aligning to TRBD2. The CDR3 length is 14 residues. J was trimmed by 2 bases and V by 3 bases; bases with no gene match: 4. CDR1 is SGHRS and CDR2 is YFSETQ in the germline V gene. CDR3 region: CASSSLAGTYEQYF. The CDR3 DNA follows: TGCGCCAGCAGCTCTTTAGCGGGAACCTACGAGCAGTACTTC.

The gene calls are TRBV23-1 and TRBJ1-6, with a weak D call TRBD1 (5 bases). TRBV23-1 counts as an open reading frame of uncertain function. This CDR3 spans 15 amino acids. V lost 0 bases, J lost 8 bases, and 11 bases lay in between. CDR3: CASSQSGGLDSPLHF. DNA of the CDR3: TGCGCCAGCAGTCAATCCGGGGGATTGGATTCACCCCTCCACTTT.

This clone showed up just once. The rearrangement links TRBV5-1 to TRBJ2-7; 7 nucleotides match TRBD1. The V gene end was trimmed by 7 bases and the J gene end by 5 bases; junction bases not matched to a gene: 15. Germline CDR1 and CDR2: SGHRS and YFSETQ. This CDR3 spans 15 amino acids. The CDR3 is CASRYEQGIIHEQYF. CDR3 coding DNA: TGCGCCAGCCGTTATGAACAGGGGATCATCCACGAGCAGTACTTC. Full variable domain (rest looked up from reference TRBV5-1 and TRBJ2-7): KAGVTQTPRYLIKTRGQQVTLSCSPISGHRSVSWYQQTPGQGLQFLFEYFSETQRNKGNFPGRFSGRQFSNSRSEMNVSTLELGDSALYLCASRYEQGIIHEQYFGPGTRLTVT.

The V call is TRBV19, the J call TRBJ1-2; 7 bases match TRBD1. V was pared by 2 bases and J by 5 bases, with 11 bases of the junction left unmatched. CDR3 size: 16 residues. Germline CDR1 is LNHDA and CDR2 is SQIVND (reference sequence). CDR3 amino acids: CASSIRQGKVGYGYTF. In DNA form, the CDR3 reads TGTGCCAGTAGTATAAGACAGGGTAAGGTGGGGTATGGCTACACCTTC.

This chain connects TRBV4-2 to TRBJ1-2, with D possibly being TRBD1 (5 bases). This CDR3 spans 15 amino acids. The V end was cut by 0 bases, the J end by 5 bases, with 13 bases between. Germline V gene lookup returns CDR1 LGHNA and CDR2 YNFKEQ. For the CDR3, the DNA is TGTGCCAGCAGCCAAGAGTTGACAGACAGTTATGGCTACACCTTC. It is translated as CASSQELTDSYGYTF.

This chain joins TRBV3-1 (or the pseudogene TRBV3-2) and TRBJ1-6; D may be TRBD1 (5 bases). There are 13 residues in the CDR3. Per germline, CDR1 LGHDT and CDR2 YNNKEL (reference sequence). The V end was cut by 7 bases, the J end by 9 bases, with 13 bases between. The CDR3 DNA follows: TGTGCCAGCACCCAGGGTTGGAGTTCACCCCTCCACTTT. It specifies CASTQGWSSPLHF.